Listed below are T cell receptor beta chains from one sample, sequenced in a study of T cell responses to AZD1222 COVID-19 vaccine. TCRdb keeps only in-frame clones here, not all; method: immunoSEQ multiplex PCR. The sample consists of some 100,000 clones, about 89% of them appearing once. The sample was peripheral blood, taken on day 0 of AZD1222 vaccination. The source is an adult in good health. CDR3s include the opening cysteine and the closing phenylalanine or tryptophan. The order of the fields is J gene, clone size, V gene, D gene, CDR3 DNA, CDR3 protein. D genes are given only for firm matches. Only part of the rows carry a size: once, few, many, or a class if the clone is expanded.

J: TRBJ1-2; size: once; V: TRBV5-6; D: NA; DNA: TGTGCCAGCAGCTTGGGTAGGGATACTCCACTCCTTCGCTACACCTTC; CDR3: CASSLGRDTPLLRYTF
J: TRBJ2-3; size: NA; V: TRBV3-1/TRBV3-2; D: TRBD2; DNA: TGTGCCAGCAGCCAACCTCTAGCGGCTAGCACAGATACGCAGTATTTT; CDR3: CASSQPLAASTDTQYF
J: TRBJ1-3; size: NA; V: TRBV6-5; D: NA; DNA: TGTGCCAGCAGTTATAACCCCACTGGAAACACCATATATTTT; CDR3: CASSYNPTGNTIYF
J: TRBJ1-6; size: NA; V: TRBV27; D: NA; DNA: TGTGCCAGCATGGTGTACGCCCCGCAGGGATCACCCCTCCACTTT; CDR3: CASMVYAPQGSPLHF
J: TRBJ1-2; size: NA; V: TRBV30; D: TRBD1; DNA: TGTGCCTGGAGTCTACTCGGGACAGCGCGGTATGGCTACACCTTC; CDR3: CAWSLLGTARYGYTF
J: TRBJ1-4; size: NA; V: TRBV12-5; D: NA; DNA: TGTGCTAGTGGTCTGGGGAAGGCGTGTGAAAAACTGTTTTTT; CDR3: CASGLGKACEKLFF
J: TRBJ2-3; size: NA; V: TRBV4-1; D: NA; DNA: TGCGCCAGCAGCCTCGAGGGGGGCGCAGATACGCAGTATTTT; CDR3: CASSLEGGADTQYF
J: TRBJ1-1; size: NA; V: TRBV2; D: TRBD1; DNA: TGTGCCAGCAGCTACTGGACAGGTAACACTGAAGCTTTCTTT; CDR3: CASSYWTGNTEAFF
J: TRBJ2-1; size: NA; V: TRBV7-9; D: NA; DNA: TGTGCCAGCAAGAGTACGGGATCGATCTACAATGAGCAGTTCTTC; CDR3: CASKSTGSIYNEQFF
J: TRBJ1-1; size: NA; V: TRBV6-1; D: NA; DNA: TGTGCCAGCAGTGAATTCACATTTTCTGAAGCTTTCTTT; CDR3: CASSEFTFSEAFF
J: TRBJ1-1; size: NA; V: TRBV29-1; D: NA; DNA: TGCAGCGTTGTTCGGAACACTGAAGCTTTCTTT; CDR3: CSVVRNTEAFF
J: TRBJ1-2; size: NA; V: TRBV9; D: NA; DNA: TGTGCCAGCAGCGTAGGCGGAGGTGGCTACACCTTC; CDR3: CASSVGGGGYTF
J: TRBJ2-2; size: NA; V: TRBV18; D: NA; DNA: TGTGCCAGCTCACCACAGGAGGCGGACGCCGGGGAGCTGTTTTTT; CDR3: CASSPQEADAGELFF
J: TRBJ2-3; size: NA; V: TRBV6-5; D: NA; DNA: TGTGCCAGCAGTTACTCTGGGGGGCTTGGCACAGATACGCAGTATTTT; CDR3: CASSYSGGLGTDTQYF
J: TRBJ1-1; size: NA; V: TRBV6-4; D: NA; DNA: TGTGCCAGCAGTGCCTCTGTAGGGGGAACTGAAGCTTTCTTT; CDR3: CASSASVGGTEAFF
J: TRBJ1-2; size: NA; V: TRBV9; D: TRBD1; DNA: TGTGCCAGCAGCGCACCTCCAGGGGGGGGCTACACCTTC; CDR3: CASSAPPGGGYTF
J: TRBJ2-7; size: NA; V: TRBV7-2; D: NA; DNA: TGTGCCAGCAGCTTAGCGCTCTACGAGCAGTACTTC; CDR3: CASSLALYEQYF
J: TRBJ2-1; size: NA; V: TRBV19; D: TRBD2; DNA: TGTGCCAGTAGTATACCAAGGACGGGGGGCAATGAGCAGTTCTTC; CDR3: CASSIPRTGGNEQFF
J: TRBJ2-1; size: NA; V: TRBV10-3; D: TRBD2; DNA: TGTGCCATCAGTGATGGGACTAGCGCGAAAAGGCAGTTCTTC; CDR3: CAISDGTSAKRQFF
J: TRBJ1-1; size: NA; V: TRBV7-3; D: TRBD1; DNA: TGTGCCAGCAGCTTAACCAGGGGGCGCAACACTGAAGCTTTCTTT; CDR3: CASSLTRGRNTEAFF
J: TRBJ2-7; size: NA; V: TRBV5-1; D: NA; DNA: TGCGCCAGCAGCTTGATGCACGTAGGAGACGAGCAGTACTTC; CDR3: CASSLMHVGDEQYF
J: TRBJ1-6; size: NA; V: TRBV5-5; D: NA; DNA: TGTGCCAGCAGCTTAAGGCACGACTATAATTCACCCCTCCACTTT; CDR3: CASSLRHDYNSPLHF
J: TRBJ2-7; size: NA; V: TRBV28; D: NA; DNA: TGTGCCAGCCAGACCCCCCAGGGGCTCCGCTACGAGCAGTACTTC; CDR3: CASQTPQGLRYEQYF
J: TRBJ1-2; size: NA; V: TRBV19; D: NA; DNA: TGTGCCAGTAGTATTACGGGAGCACGCTATGGCTACACCTTC; CDR3: CASSITGARYGYTF
J: TRBJ2-1; size: once; V: TRBV19; D: TRBD1; DNA: TGTGCCAGTAGTACGACAGGGGGCTCGGACAATGAGCAGTTCTTC; CDR3: CASSTTGGSDNEQFF
J: TRBJ2-2; size: NA; V: TRBV6-6; D: NA; DNA: TGTGCCAGCTTGGAGCAGAACACCGGGGAGCTGTTTTTT; CDR3: CASLEQNTGELFF
J: TRBJ1-2; size: NA; V: TRBV5-4; D: TRBD1; DNA: TGTGCCAGCAGCTTCGTATTACAGGGGGCAGAGGGCTACACCTTC; CDR3: CASSFVLQGAEGYTF
J: TRBJ2-7; size: NA; V: TRBV5-4; D: NA; DNA: TGTGCCAGCAGCCCTAGAGGGGGGGACTCCTACGAGCAGTACTTC; CDR3: CASSPRGGDSYEQYF
J: TRBJ1-1; size: NA; V: TRBV5-1; D: NA; DNA: TGCGCCAGCAGCCTGGCGGGGTACACTGAAGCTTTCTTT; CDR3: CASSLAGYTEAFF
J: TRBJ2-7; size: NA; V: TRBV7-2; D: NA; DNA: TGTGCCAGCAGCTTAGCCGCGGACGGTACCTACGAGCAGTACTTC; CDR3: CASSLAADGTYEQYF
J: TRBJ1-1; size: NA; V: TRBV19; D: NA; DNA: TGTGCCAGTAGTTGGGGCTCGGCGAACACTGAAGCTTTCTTT; CDR3: CASSWGSANTEAFF
J: TRBJ1-1; size: NA; V: TRBV3-1/TRBV3-2; D: TRBD1; DNA: TGTGCCAGCAGCTACGACAGGGGGAATGCTTTCTTT; CDR3: CASSYDRGNAFF
J: TRBJ2-4; size: NA; V: TRBV2; D: NA; DNA: TGTGCCAGCCATGAGGCAGGGAGAAACATTCAGTACTTC; CDR3: CASHEAGRNIQYF
J: TRBJ1-5; size: NA; V: TRBV27; D: NA; DNA: TGTGCCAGCAGTTTAGGGTTGAGTCAGCCCCAGCATTTT; CDR3: CASSLGLSQPQHF
J: TRBJ1-6; size: NA; V: TRBV27; D: NA; DNA: TGTGCCAGCAGTTGGGGTATAACTTCACCCCTCCACTTT; CDR3: CASSWGITSPLHF
J: TRBJ2-3; size: NA; V: TRBV24-1; D: TRBD2; DNA: TGTGCCACCAGTGATTTTGGACTAGAAGCGCAGTATTTT; CDR3: CATSDFGLEAQYF